Below, 18 T cell receptor beta chains from the same sample are listed, as sequenced in a study of molecular identifiers for immune sequencing clone quantification. One entry per CDR3 protein results from TCRdb running MiXCR on the PCR reads. The sample records tens of thousands of distinct CDR3 sequences, 20% to 25% being singletons. Sequencing used naive CD8+ T cells from blood, with Jurkat cell RNA spiked in. Sample subset: FACS-sorted CD8+CD4-CCR7+CD45RA+ naive T cells. The receptor source for this set is a human donor in good health. Some libraries in this study had Jurkat cell RNA spiked in.

This clonotype has only a few counts. The junction does not match germline at one end; this may be a read error. The chain has TRBV7-6 and TRBJ2-5; tentative D call: TRBD2 (5 bases). The CDR3 runs to 15 residues. Germline lookup yields CDR1 SGHVS and CDR2 FNYEAQ. As DNA, the CDR3 is TGTGCCAGCAGCTTAAACCCGGGAACCCAAGAGTCCCAGTACTTC. This sequence encodes CASSLNPGTQESQYF.

This chain joins TRBV3-1 and TRBJ2-7; D gene uncertain. The CDR3 has 17 amino acids. The V end lost 0 bases, the J end lost 3 bases, and 18 bases lay between the germline ends. The V gene's germline CDR1 is LGHDT and CDR2 YNNKEL (reference sequence). CDR3 nucleotides: TGTGCCAGCAGCCAAGAAGTGAACACCGCAACCCTCTACGAGCAGTACTTC. This sequence encodes CASSQEVNTATLYEQYF.

As regards this clonotype: This clone may be a read error of a much larger clone one base away. The chain has TRBV6-2 or TRBV6-3 and TRBJ2-1; D uncertain. Trimming removed 3 bases at V and 11 bases at J, with 8 bases between. The CDR3 loop spans 11 amino acids. Germline V lookup: CDR1 MNHEY, CDR2 SVGEGT. The CDR3 DNA reads TGTGCCAGCAGTTATGGGTCGAAGCAGTTCTTC. Its protein is CASSYGSKQFF.

This clonotype has just one count. The CDR3 does not end in the conserved phenylalanine or tryptophan, so this is likely a read error. The J gene is TRBJ2-5, the V gene TRBV7-9, with TRBD2 identical over 7 bases. CDR1 is SEHNR and CDR2 is FQNEAQ in the germline V gene (reference sequence). CDR3 length equals 13 residues. V dropped 6 bases and J dropped 3; count of bases not matched to a gene: 4. CDR3 in amino acids: CASRLGTKETQYL. The CDR3, as DNA: TGTGCCAGCAGACTAGGGACTAAAGAGACCCAGTACCTC.

This clonotype was counted only a few times. The junction and the germline gene differ at one end; a read error may be behind it. The chain has TRBV7-9 and TRBJ2-1; D not certain. The CDR3 runs to 12 residues. Germline values: CDR1 SEHNR, CDR2 FQNEAQ (reference sequence). The DNA of the CDR3 is TGTGCCAGCAGCTTAGAGTCTGTGGCGGTTAACTTC. Residues: CASSLESVAVNF.

In regard to this clonotype: Being one base from a much bigger clone, this may be a read error. The chain couples TRBV4-3 to TRBJ2-7; D remains ambiguous. V lost 11 bases and J 0 bases, leaving 17 bases between the germline ends. The germline gives CDR1 LGHNA, CDR2 YSLEER. The CDR3 spans 14 residues. CDR3 protein: CADPDAVGSYEQYF. The CDR3 DNA sequence: TGCGCCGACCCAGATGCGGTGGGCTCCTACGAGCAGTACTTC.

This chain connects TRBV10-3 to TRBJ2-7; D is possibly TRBD2 (5 bases). Trimming removed 6 bases from V and 0 bases from J, with 9 bases in between. In germline, CDR1 is ENHRY, CDR2 SYGVKD. This CDR3 contains 13 residues. The CDR3 reads CAISSGGSYEQYF. The CDR3 coding sequence is TGTGCCATCAGCTCAGGAGGCTCCTACGAGCAGTACTTC.

The genes are TRBV7-6 and TRBJ1-1; D possibly corresponds to TRBD1 (5 bases). Trimming removed 8 bases at V and 5 bases at J, with 15 bases between. The CDR3 sequence is 13 residues long. Germline assignment: CDR1 SGHVS and CDR2 FNYEAQ. As DNA, the CDR3 is TGTGCCAGCGGCTCAACCGGGGGTACTGAAGCTTTCTTT. This encodes CASGSTGGTEAFF.

V is TRBV11-3 and J is TRBJ2-3; no clear D gene. V gave up 1 base and J gave up 2 bases, with 10 bases separating them. Germline V gene lookup returns CDR1 SGHNT and CDR2 YENEEA. The CDR3 length is 15 residues. Here the CDR3 reads CASSLGTELTDTQYF. The CDR3 DNA is TGTGCCAGCAGCTTAGGGACCGAGCTCACAGATACGCAGTATTTT.

This clonotype was recorded a few times. The chain has TRBV4-2 and TRBJ2-5; the match to TRBD1 covers 8 bases. The CDR3 sequence is 13 residues long. The V and J ends lost 7 bases and 1 base, in that order; junction bases with no gene match: 2. Germline values: CDR1 LGHNA, CDR2 YNFKEQ. The CDR3 DNA sequence: TGTGCCAGCATGGGGACAGGCCAAGAGACCCAGTACTTC. Its protein product is CASMGTGQETQYF.

A single count supports this clonotype. A much larger clone differs by one base, so this may be a read error. The rearrangement uses TRBV19 and TRBJ1-5; a weak D match, TRBD1 (5 bases). The J call is doubtful: the DNA matches TRBJ2-3 better. Germline V gene data show CDR1 as LNHDA and CDR2 as SQIVND (reference sequence). This CDR3 is built from 13 residues. CDR3 sequence reads: CASSNGAFEPQYF. CDR3 coding DNA: TGTGCCAGTAGTAATGGGGCTTTTGAGCCCCAGTATTTT.

This clonotype was seen at least ten times. The chain has TRBV25-1 and TRBJ2-7; D gene unclear. Germline CDR1 MGHDK, CDR2 SYGVNS. The V gene lost 6 bases and the J gene lost 4 bases, with 7 bases spanning the gap. There are 11 residues in the CDR3. CDR3 amino acids: CASSFAYEQYF. CDR3 nucleotides: TGTGCCAGCAGCTTTGCGTACGAGCAGTACTTC.

Concerning this clonotype: A much larger clone lies one base from this, so it may be a read error. Here the CDR3 omits its conserved ending phenylalanine or tryptophan, so a read error is the likely source. This chain links TRBV5-3 with TRBJ1-1; D is unresolved. TRBV5-3 is marked as an open reading frame, function uncertain. CDR3 length equals 14 residues. Deletions cut 8 bases from V and 1 base from J, with 15 bases between. CDR3 residues: CASSALVPNTEAFY. The CDR3 bases are TGTGCCAGCAGCGCCTTAGTTCCGAACACTGAAGCTTTCTAT.

This clonotype was observed a few times. The chain combines TRBV7-6 with TRBJ2-3; 7 bases line up with TRBD2. This CDR3 has 16 residues. Trimming at V came to 5 bases and at J to 7 bases, leaving 15 bases not matched to a gene. Germline V gives CDR1 SGHVS, CDR2 FNYEAQ. Written as DNA, the CDR3 is TGTGCCAGCAGCATGGCGGGGCGGGAGACTAGGAATACGCAGTATTTT. Its protein is CASSMAGRETRNTQYF. The whole variable domain, filled in from reference TRBV7-6 and TRBJ2-3, reads GAGVSQSPRYKVTKRGQDVALRCDPISGHVSLYWYRQALGQGPEFLTYFNYEAQQDKSGLPNDRFSAERPEGSISTLTIQRTEQRDSAMYRCASSMAGRETRNTQYFGPGTRLTVL.

This clonotype was observed many times. The genes are TRBV27 and TRBJ1-1; D gene uncertain. Germline lookup yields CDR1 MNHEY and CDR2 SMNVEV (reference sequence). The CDR3 has 16 amino acids. V dropped 1 base and J dropped 0 bases, with 12 bases sitting between them. The CDR3, as DNA: TGTGCCAGCAGTTTATTGGGCGGCCCCATGAACACTGAAGCTTTCTTT. Translated: CASSLLGGPMNTEAFF.

In this sample, this clonotype turned up many times. The chain employs TRBV5-5 and TRBJ2-3; D tentatively reads TRBD1 or TRBD2 (5 bases each). In germline, CDR1 is SGHKS, CDR2 YYEKEE (reference sequence). Deletions cut 4 bases from V and 1 base from J, with 10 bases between. The CDR3 length is 14 residues. In DNA form, the CDR3 reads TGTGCCAGCAGCCACATGGGGGGCACAGATACGCAGTATTTT. Amino acid sequence: CASSHMGGTDTQYF. Full variable domain (missing parts from reference TRBV5-5 and TRBJ2-3): DAGVTQSPTHLIKTRGQQVTLRCSPISGHKSVSWYQQVLGQGPQFIFQYYEKEERGRGNFPDRFSARQFPNYSSELNVNALLLGDSALYLCASSHMGGTDTQYFGPGTRLTVL.

Many counts were recorded for this clonotype. The rearrangement uses TRBV7-9 and TRBJ1-1; TRBD1 is a possible D gene (6 bases). The CDR3 has 14 amino acids. CDR1 and CDR2 from the germline V gene are SEHNR and FQNEAQ (reference sequence). Trimming shortened V by 1 base and J by 0 bases, and 6 bases separated the two germline ends. This CDR3 reads CASSLGTVNTEAFF. CDR3 nucleotide sequence: TGTGCCAGCAGCTTAGGGACAGTGAACACTGAAGCTTTCTTT.

A remark on this clonotype: A clone one base away is much larger, so this may be a read error. This rearrangement joins TRBV24-1 to TRBJ2-6, with no clear D. CDR3 size: 15 residues. CDR1 and CDR2 from the germline V gene are KGHDR and SFDVKD. Deletions cut 5 bases from V and 0 bases from J, with 7 bases between. CDR3 coding DNA: TGTGCCACCAGTGGAACCAACTCTGGGGCCAACGTCCTGACTTTC. Its translation is CATSGTNSGANVLTF.